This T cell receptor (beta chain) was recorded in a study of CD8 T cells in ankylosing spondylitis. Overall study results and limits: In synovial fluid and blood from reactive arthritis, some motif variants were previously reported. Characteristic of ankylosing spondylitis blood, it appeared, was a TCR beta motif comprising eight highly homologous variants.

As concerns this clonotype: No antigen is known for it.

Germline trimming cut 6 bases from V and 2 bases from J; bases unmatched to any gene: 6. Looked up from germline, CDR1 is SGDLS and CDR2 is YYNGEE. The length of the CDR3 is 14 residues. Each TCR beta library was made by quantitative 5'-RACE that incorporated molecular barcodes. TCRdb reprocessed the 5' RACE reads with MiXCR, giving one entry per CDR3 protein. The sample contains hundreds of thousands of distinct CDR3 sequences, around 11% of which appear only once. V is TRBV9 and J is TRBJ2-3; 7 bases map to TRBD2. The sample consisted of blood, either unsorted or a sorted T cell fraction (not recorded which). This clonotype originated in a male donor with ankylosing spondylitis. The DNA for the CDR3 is TGTGCCAGCACCAGAGCGGGACTCACAGATACGCAGTATTTT. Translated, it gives CASTRAGLTDTQYF.